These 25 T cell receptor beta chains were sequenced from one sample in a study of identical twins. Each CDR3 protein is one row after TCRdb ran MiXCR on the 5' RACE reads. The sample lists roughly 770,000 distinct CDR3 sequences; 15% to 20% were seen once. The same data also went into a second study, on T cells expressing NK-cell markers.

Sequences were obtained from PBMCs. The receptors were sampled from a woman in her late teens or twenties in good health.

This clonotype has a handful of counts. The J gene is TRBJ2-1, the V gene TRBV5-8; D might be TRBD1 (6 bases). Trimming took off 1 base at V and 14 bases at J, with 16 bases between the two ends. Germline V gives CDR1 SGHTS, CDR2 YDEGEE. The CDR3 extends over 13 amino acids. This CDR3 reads CASSLNRVGTEFF. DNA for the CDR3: TGTGCCAGCAGCTTGAACAGGGTAGGGACGGAGTTCTTC.

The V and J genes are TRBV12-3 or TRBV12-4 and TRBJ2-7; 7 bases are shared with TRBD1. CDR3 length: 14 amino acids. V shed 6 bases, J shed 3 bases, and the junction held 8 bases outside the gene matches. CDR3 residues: CASSLDRWGYEQYF. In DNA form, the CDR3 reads TGTGCCAGCAGCTTGGACAGGTGGGGCTACGAGCAGTACTTC.

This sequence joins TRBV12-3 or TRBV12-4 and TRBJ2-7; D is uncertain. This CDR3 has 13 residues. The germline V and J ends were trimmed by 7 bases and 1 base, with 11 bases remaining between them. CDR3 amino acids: CASTGSRSYEQYF. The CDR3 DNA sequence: TGTGCCAGCACCGGGTCCCGGTCCTACGAGCAGTACTTC.

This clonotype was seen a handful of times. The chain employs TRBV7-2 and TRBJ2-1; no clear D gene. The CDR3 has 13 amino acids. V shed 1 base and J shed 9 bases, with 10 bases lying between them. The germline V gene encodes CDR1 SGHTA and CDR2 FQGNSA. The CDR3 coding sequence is TGTGCCAGCAGCTTAGTTCGGGTAGTTGAGCAGTTCTTC. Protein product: CASSLVRVVEQFF.

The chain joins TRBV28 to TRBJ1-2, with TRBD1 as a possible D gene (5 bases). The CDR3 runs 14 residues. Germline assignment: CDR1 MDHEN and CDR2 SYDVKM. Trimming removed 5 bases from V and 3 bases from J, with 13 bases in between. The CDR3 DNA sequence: TGTGCCAGCAGTCAGACAGTTCCATACTATGGCTACACCTTC. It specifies CASSQTVPYYGYTF.

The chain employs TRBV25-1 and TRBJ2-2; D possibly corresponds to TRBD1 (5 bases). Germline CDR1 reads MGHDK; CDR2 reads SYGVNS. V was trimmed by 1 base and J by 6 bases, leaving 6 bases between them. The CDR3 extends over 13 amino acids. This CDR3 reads CASSELGAGELFF. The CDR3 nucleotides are TGTGCCAGCAGTGAATTAGGGGCCGGGGAGCTGTTTTTT.

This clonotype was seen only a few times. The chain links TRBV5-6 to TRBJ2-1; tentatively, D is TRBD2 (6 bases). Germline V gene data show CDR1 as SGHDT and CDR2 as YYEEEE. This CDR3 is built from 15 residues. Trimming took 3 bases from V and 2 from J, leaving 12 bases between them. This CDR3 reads CASSWLAWTYNEQFF. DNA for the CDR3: TGTGCCAGCAGCTGGCTAGCGTGGACCTACAATGAGCAGTTCTTC.

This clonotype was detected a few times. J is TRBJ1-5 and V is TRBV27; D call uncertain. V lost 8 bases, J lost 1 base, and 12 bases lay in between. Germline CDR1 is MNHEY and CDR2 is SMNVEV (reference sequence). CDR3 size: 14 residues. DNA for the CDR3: TGTGCCAGCTGGTCCATCGGGAGCAATCAGCCCCAGCATTTT. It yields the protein CASWSIGSNQPQHF.

CDR3 coding DNA: TGTGCCAGCAGCACTAGGTATGAGCAGTTCTTC. Residues: CASSTRYEQFF. The chain recombines TRBV7-2 with TRBJ2-1; D is perhaps TRBD2 (5 bases). CDR1 is SGHTA, CDR2 FQGNSA, per germline. The V end was cut by 5 bases, the J end by 8 bases, with 7 bases between. This CDR3 has 11 amino acids.

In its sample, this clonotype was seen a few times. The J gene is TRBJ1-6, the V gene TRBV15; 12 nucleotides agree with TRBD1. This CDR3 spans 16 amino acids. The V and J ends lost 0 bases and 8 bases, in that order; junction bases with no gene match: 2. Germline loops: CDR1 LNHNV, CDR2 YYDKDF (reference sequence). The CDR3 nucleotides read TGTGCCACCAGCAGAGATGGGGACAGGGGGCATTCACCCCTCCACTTT. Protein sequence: CATSRDGDRGHSPLHF.

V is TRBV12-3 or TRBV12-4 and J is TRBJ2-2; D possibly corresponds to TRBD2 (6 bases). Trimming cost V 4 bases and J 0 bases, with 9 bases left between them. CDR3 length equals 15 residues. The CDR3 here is CASSWGDANTGELFF. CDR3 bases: TGTGCCAGCAGTTGGGGGGACGCGAACACCGGGGAGCTGTTTTTT.

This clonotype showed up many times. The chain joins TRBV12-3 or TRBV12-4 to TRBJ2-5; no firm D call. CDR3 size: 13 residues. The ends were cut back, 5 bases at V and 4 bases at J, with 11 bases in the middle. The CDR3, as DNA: TGTGCCAGCAGTCGGACGGATAGAGAGACCCAGTACTTC. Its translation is CASSRTDRETQYF.

CDR3 loop: CSASRGFSGEQFF. CDR3 sequence (DNA): TGCAGTGCTAGTCGCGGGTTCTCGGGTGAGCAGTTCTTC. The chain is built from TRBV20-1 and TRBJ2-1; weak D call: TRBD2 (5 bases). V was pared by 3 bases and J by 9 bases, with 15 bases between. The CDR3 is 13 residues long. Germline V lookup: CDR1 DFQATT, CDR2 SNEGSKA (reference sequence).

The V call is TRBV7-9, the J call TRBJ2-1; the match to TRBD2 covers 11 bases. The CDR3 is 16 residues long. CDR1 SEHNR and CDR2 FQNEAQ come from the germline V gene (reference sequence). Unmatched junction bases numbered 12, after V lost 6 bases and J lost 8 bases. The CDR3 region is CASRGGRLAGRDEQFF. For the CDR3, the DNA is TGTGCCAGCAGGGGTGGCAGACTAGCGGGAAGGGATGAGCAGTTCTTC.

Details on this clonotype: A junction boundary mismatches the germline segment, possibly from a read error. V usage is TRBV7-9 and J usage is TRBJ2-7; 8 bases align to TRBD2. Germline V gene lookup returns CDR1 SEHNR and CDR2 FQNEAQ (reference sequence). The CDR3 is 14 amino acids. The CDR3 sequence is CASSIAGPDYEQYF. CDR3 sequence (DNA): TGTGCCAGCAGCATAGCGGGACCCGACTACGAGCAGTACTTC. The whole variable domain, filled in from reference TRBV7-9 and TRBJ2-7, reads DTGVSQNPRHKITKRGQNVTFRCDPISEHNRLYWYRQTLGQGPEFLTYFQNEAQLEKSRLLSDRFSAERPKGSFSTLEIQRTEQGDSAMYLCASSIAGPDYEQYFGPGTRLTVT.

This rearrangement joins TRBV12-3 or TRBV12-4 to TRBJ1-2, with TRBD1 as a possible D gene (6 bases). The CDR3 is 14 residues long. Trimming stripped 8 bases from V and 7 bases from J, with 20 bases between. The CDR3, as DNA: TGTGCCAGCGGACTGTCAGGGGTAGGGTCTGGCTACACCTTC. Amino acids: CASGLSGVGSGYTF.

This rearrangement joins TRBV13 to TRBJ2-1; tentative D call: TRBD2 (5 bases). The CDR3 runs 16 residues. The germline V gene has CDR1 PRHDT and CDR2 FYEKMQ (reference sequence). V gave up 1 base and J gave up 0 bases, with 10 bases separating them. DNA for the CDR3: TGTGCCAGCAGCTTAGACTTTGGGAGCTCCTACAATGAGCAGTTCTTC. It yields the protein CASSLDFGSSYNEQFF. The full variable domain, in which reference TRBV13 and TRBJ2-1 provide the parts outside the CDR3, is AAGVIQSPRHLIKEKRETATLKCYPIPRHDTVYWYQQGPGQDPQFLISFYEKMQSDKGSIPDRFSAQQFSDYHSELNMSSLELGDSALYFCASSLDFGSSYNEQFFGPGTRLTVL.

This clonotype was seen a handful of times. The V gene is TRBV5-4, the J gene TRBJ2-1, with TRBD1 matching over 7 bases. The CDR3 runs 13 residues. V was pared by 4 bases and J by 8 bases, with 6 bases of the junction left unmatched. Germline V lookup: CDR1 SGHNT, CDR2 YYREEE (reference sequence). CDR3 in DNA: TGTGCCAGCAGCCCGGGACAGCAGTATGAGCAGTTCTTC. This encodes CASSPGQQYEQFF.

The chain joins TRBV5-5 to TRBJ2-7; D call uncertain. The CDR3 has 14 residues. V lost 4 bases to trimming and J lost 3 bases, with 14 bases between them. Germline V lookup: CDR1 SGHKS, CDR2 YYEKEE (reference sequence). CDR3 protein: CASSPFTPNYEQYF. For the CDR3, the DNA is TGTGCCAGCAGCCCCTTTACTCCCAACTACGAGCAGTACTTC.

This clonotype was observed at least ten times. CDR3 loop: CASSLFGGLYNEQFF. CDR3 DNA sequence: TGTGCCAGCAGTTTATTTGGCGGACTGTACAATGAGCAGTTCTTC. The V gene is TRBV12-3 or TRBV12-4, the J gene TRBJ2-1; the D gene is possibly TRBD2 (5 bases). V was shortened by 2 bases and J by 4 bases, with 12 bases between the two germline ends. This CDR3 region has 15 residues.

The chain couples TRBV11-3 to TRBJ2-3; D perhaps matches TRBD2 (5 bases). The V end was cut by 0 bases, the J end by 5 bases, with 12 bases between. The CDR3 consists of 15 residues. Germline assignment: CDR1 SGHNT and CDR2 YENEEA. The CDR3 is CASSLDGDYGDTQYF. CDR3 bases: TGTGCCAGCAGCTTAGACGGGGATTACGGAGATACGCAGTATTTT.

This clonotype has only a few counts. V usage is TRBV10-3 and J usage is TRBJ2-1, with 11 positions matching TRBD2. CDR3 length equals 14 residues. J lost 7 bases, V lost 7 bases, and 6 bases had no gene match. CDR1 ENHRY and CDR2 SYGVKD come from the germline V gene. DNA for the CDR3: TGTGCCATCACCCCGGGACTAGCGGAGAATGAGCAGTTCTTC. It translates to CAITPGLAENEQFF.

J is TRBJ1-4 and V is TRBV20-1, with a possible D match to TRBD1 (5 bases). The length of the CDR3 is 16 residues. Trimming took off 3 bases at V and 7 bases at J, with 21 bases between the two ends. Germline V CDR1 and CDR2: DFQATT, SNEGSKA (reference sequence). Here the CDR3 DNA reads TGCAGTGCTAGGTCGACGGGACTCTCGGAGAGTGAAAAACTGTTTTTT. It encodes CSARSTGLSESEKLFF.

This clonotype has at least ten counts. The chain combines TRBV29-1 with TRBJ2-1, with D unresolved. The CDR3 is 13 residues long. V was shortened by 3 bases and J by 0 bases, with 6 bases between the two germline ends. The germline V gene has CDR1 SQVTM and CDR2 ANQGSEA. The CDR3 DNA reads TGCAGCGTTGAGGCTAGCTCCTACAATGAGCAGTTCTTC. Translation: CSVEASSYNEQFF.

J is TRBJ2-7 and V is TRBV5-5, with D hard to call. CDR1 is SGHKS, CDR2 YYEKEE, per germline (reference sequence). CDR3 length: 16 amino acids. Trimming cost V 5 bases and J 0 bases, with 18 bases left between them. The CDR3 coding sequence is TGTGCCAGCAGGCTAGAGGACCTGGAGACCTCCTACGAGCAGTACTTC. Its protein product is CASRLEDLETSYEQYF.